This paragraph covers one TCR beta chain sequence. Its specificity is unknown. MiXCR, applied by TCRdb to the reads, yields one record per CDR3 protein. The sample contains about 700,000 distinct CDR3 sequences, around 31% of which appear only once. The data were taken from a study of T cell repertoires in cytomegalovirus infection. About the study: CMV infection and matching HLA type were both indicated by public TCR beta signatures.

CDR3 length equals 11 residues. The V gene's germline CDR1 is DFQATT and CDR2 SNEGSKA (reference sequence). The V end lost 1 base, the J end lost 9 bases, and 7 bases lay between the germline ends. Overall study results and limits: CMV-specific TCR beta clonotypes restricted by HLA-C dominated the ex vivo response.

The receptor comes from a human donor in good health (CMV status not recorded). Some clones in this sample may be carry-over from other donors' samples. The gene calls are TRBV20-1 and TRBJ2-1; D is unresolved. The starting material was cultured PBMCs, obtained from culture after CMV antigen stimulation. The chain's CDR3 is CSARAPVEQFF. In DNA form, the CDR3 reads TGCAGTGCTAGAGCGCCGGTTGAGCAGTTCTTC.